Each of the 25 T cell receptor beta chains below was sequenced from the same sample in a study of control samples from healthy donors and cancer patients (dated by TCRdb to 2020 to 2021). The receptor library was made with the immunoSEQ multiplex PCR assay. TCRdb mirrors the immuneACCESS table, restricted to in-frame sequences. Some clones are absent from its copies; in checked studies, under half trace to an unresolved V gene, and the reason for the others is unknown. The sample includes under 55,000 clones, with roughly 90% observed a single time. The top ten clones comprise roughly 23% of the sample. Material for sequencing was PBMCs. The origin of the receptors is a woman aged 40 to 55 with head and neck cancer.

The chain links TRBV21-1 to TRBJ1-3. TRBV21-1 is an annotated pseudogene. The CDR3 runs 17 residues. The DNA for the CDR3 is TGTGCCAGCAGCAAATTATGGCGACCGACCTCTGGAAACACCATATATTTT. It translates to CASSKLWRPTSGNTIYF.

The CDR3 protein is CASSEWKGRNEQFF. The CDR3 nucleotides are TGCGCCAGCAGTGAGTGGAAGGGCCGCAATGAGCAGTTCTTC. The V gene is TRBV10-1, the J gene TRBJ2-1; D is undetermined. Germline V gene sequence: CDR1 WNHNN, CDR2 SYGVQD (reference sequence). V was shortened by 1 base and J by 6 bases, with 10 bases between the two germline ends. This CDR3 region has 14 residues.

The gene calls are TRBV7-7 and TRBJ1-5; D remains unclear. Per the germline V gene, CDR1 is SSHAT and CDR2 is FNYEAQ (reference sequence). The germline V and J ends were trimmed by 1 base and 0 bases, with 16 bases remaining between them. This CDR3 region has 18 residues. CDR3 in DNA: TGTGCCAGCAGCTTAGACCGCAAGGGAATCTATAGCAATCAGCCCCAGCATTTT. Amino acid sequence: CASSLDRKGIYSNQPQHF.

The chain has TRBV3-1 (or the pseudogene TRBV3-2) and TRBJ2-2; 8 bases are shared with TRBD2. V gave up 5 bases and J gave up 5 bases; unmatched junction bases: 13. The CDR3 runs to 17 residues. CDR1 is LGHDT, CDR2 YNNKEL, per germline (reference sequence). The chain's CDR3 is CASSSSGGSGVTGELFF. DNA for the CDR3: TGTGCCAGCAGCTCCAGCGGGGGTAGCGGGGTTACCGGGGAGCTGTTTTTT.

The chain joins TRBV5-4 to TRBJ1-3; D call uncertain. The CDR3 extends over 14 amino acids. V gave up 2 bases and J gave up 4 bases, with 10 bases separating them. Germline V gene data show CDR1 as SGHNT and CDR2 as YYREEE (reference sequence). CDR3 bases: TGTGCCAGCAGCTTCTCGGGGTCGGGAAACACCATATATTTT. Its protein is CASSFSGSGNTIYF.

This rearrangement joins TRBV7-8 to TRBJ2-3; TRBD1 might be the D (6 bases). V was shortened by 0 bases and J by 4 bases, with 14 bases between the two germline ends. Germline V gene sequence: CDR1 SGHVS, CDR2 FQNEAQ. The CDR3 extends over 16 amino acids. CDR3: CASSLAGSRGADTQYF. CDR3 sequence (DNA): TGTGCCAGCAGCTTAGCGGGGTCCAGGGGAGCAGATACGCAGTATTTT.

In nucleotides, the CDR3 is TGTGCCAGCAGCCACGGACAGGGTGGCTATGGCTACACCTTC. As protein: CASSHGQGGYGYTF. The V and J genes are TRBV11-1 and TRBJ1-2, with TRBD1 matching over 8 bases. CDR1 SGHAT and CDR2 FQDESV come from the germline V gene (reference sequence). The CDR3 is 14 amino acids. V shed 5 bases, J shed 4 bases, and the junction held 6 bases outside the gene matches.

The chain joins TRBV28 to TRBJ2-2; unclear D gene. Trimming stripped 4 bases from V and 1 base from J, with 10 bases between. The CDR3 is 15 amino acids. Looked up from germline, CDR1 is MDHEN and CDR2 is SYDVKM. CDR3: CASSYKGMNTGELFF. The CDR3 bases are TGTGCCAGCAGTTACAAGGGAATGAACACCGGGGAGCTGTTTTTT. Full variable domain (outside the CDR3, taken from reference TRBV28 and TRBJ2-2): DVKVTQSSRYLVKRTGEKVFLECVQDMDHENMFWYRQDPGLGLRLIYFSYDVKMKEKGDIPEGYSVSREKKERFSLILESASTNQTSMYLCASSYKGMNTGELFFGEGSRLTVL.

The chain uses TRBV7-9 and TRBJ2-3, with 7 nucleotides matching TRBD2. This CDR3 is built from 16 residues. V trimming: 2 bases; J trimming: 5 bases; junction bases outside the gene matches: 10. Germline CDR1 reads SEHNR; CDR2 reads FQNEAQ (reference sequence). The CDR3 sequence is CASSLWGGVEGDTQYF. CDR3 coding DNA: TGTGCCAGCAGCTTATGGGGAGGGGTCGAGGGAGATACGCAGTATTTT.

The V call is TRBV7-3, the J call TRBJ2-2; D gene unclear. Trimming cost V 3 bases and J 3 bases, with 8 bases left between them. Looked up from germline, CDR1 is SGHTA and CDR2 is FQGTGA. The CDR3 runs 14 residues. In DNA, the CDR3 is TGTGCCAGCAGCTTCCAGCCGGACACCGGGGAGCTGTTTTTT. Amino acid sequence: CASSFQPDTGELFF.

This clone was seen once. The rearrangement joins TRBV20-1 to TRBJ1-5; D uncertain. CDR1 is DFQATT, CDR2 SNEGSKA, per germline (reference sequence). This CDR3 contains 15 residues. The V and J ends lost 3 bases and 0 bases respectively, with 12 bases between them. CDR3: CSASSRVYSNQPQHF. The CDR3 DNA reads TGCAGTGCTAGTAGCCGGGTTTATAGCAATCAGCCCCAGCATTTT.

The V and J genes are TRBV30 and TRBJ1-5, with 8 bases fitting TRBD1. The CDR3 is 12 amino acids. The V and J ends lost 4 bases and 4 bases, in that order; junction bases with no gene match: 0. Germline V gene lookup returns CDR1 GTSNPN and CDR2 SVGIG (reference sequence). CDR3 nucleotide sequence: TGTGCCTGGAACAGGGGGAATCAGCCCCAGCATTTT. This sequence encodes CAWNRGNQPQHF.

In its sample, this clone was seen once. The rearrangement links TRBV6-1 to TRBJ2-7; D unclear. The CDR3 runs 14 residues. Trimming took 1 base from V and 7 from J, leaving 14 bases between them. Germline assignment: CDR1 MNHNS and CDR2 SASEGT. DNA of the CDR3: TGTGCCAGCAGTGAAGGAAGCCGACGGATTGAGCAGTACTTC. Amino acids: CASSEGSRRIEQYF.

The chain is built from TRBV19 and TRBJ2-5; 11 nucleotides agree with TRBD2. Germline trimming cut 1 base from V and 4 bases from J; bases unmatched to any gene: 8. The CDR3 is made up of 17 amino acids. Germline CDR1 LNHDA, CDR2 SQIVND (reference sequence). In DNA, the CDR3 is TGTGCCAGTAGTATAGGGTACGCTAGCGGGGGGCGAGAGACCCAGTACTTC. Its protein product is CASSIGYASGGRETQYF. The full variable domain, rest sourced from reference TRBV19 and TRBJ2-5, is DGGITQSPKYLFRKEGQNVTLSCEQNLNHDAMYWYRQDPGQGLRLIYYSQIVNDFQKGDIAEGYSVSREKKESFPLTVTSAQKNPTAFYLCASSIGYASGGRETQYFGPGTRLLVL.

CDR3 protein: CASSMDLGRGQGDTQYF. Here the CDR3 DNA reads TGTGCCAGTAGTATGGACCTAGGGAGGGGGCAGGGAGATACGCAGTATTTT. V is TRBV19 and J is TRBJ2-3, with D perhaps TRBD1 or TRBD2 (7 bases each). V lost 3 bases and J 5 bases, leaving 21 bases between the germline ends. From germline, CDR1 is LNHDA and CDR2 SQIVND (reference sequence). This CDR3 is built from 17 residues.

The V call is TRBV11-2, the J call TRBJ1-5, with a possible D match to TRBD1 (5 bases). The ends were cut back, 1 base at V and 4 bases at J, with 11 bases in the middle. The CDR3 spans 15 residues. Germline assignment: CDR1 SGHAT and CDR2 FQNNGV. The CDR3 is CASSLGQGENQPQHF. CDR3 sequence (DNA): TGTGCCAGCAGCTTAGGACAAGGGGAGAATCAGCCCCAGCATTTT. Supplemented by reference TRBV11-2 and TRBJ1-5, the full variable domain reads EAGVAQSPRYKIIEKRQSVAFWCNPISGHATLYWYQQILGQGPKLLIQFQNNGVVDDSQLPKDRFSAERLKGVDSTLKIQPAKLEDSAVYLCASSLGQGENQPQHFGDGTRLSIL.

This clone has a single count. This chain connects TRBV5-6 to TRBJ2-4; D is possibly TRBD1 or TRBD2 (5 bases each). CDR3 length: 15 amino acids. V shed 0 bases and J shed 0 bases, with 7 bases lying between them. Germline lookup yields CDR1 SGHDT and CDR2 YYEEEE. CDR3 nucleotide sequence: TGTGCCAGCAGCTTGGGAGGGGAAGCCAAAAACATTCAGTACTTC. It codes for CASSLGGEAKNIQYF.

V is TRBV3-1 (or the pseudogene TRBV3-2) and J is TRBJ1-6; no definite D call. V lost 1 base and J lost 7, with 8 bases in between. Germline V gives CDR1 LGHDT, CDR2 YNNKEL (reference sequence). This CDR3 has 14 residues. The CDR3 here is CASSQGVGNSPLHF. The CDR3 DNA is TGTGCCAGCAGCCAAGGAGTGGGGAATTCACCCCTCCACTTT.

The chain joins TRBV2 to TRBJ2-5; D not resolved. This CDR3 comprises 14 residues. From germline, CDR1 is SNHLY and CDR2 FYNNEI. Trimming took off 4 bases at V and 3 bases at J, with 12 bases between the two ends. The CDR3 protein is CASSGPGGEETQYF. CDR3 DNA: TGTGCCAGCAGTGGCCCGGGTGGGGAAGAGACCCAGTACTTC.

The V and J genes are TRBV2 and TRBJ2-2, with TRBD2 matching over 12 bases. The CDR3 spans 16 residues. Per germline, CDR1 SNHLY and CDR2 FYNNEI. The V segment lost 4 bases and the J segment 5 bases; nucleotides outside the gene matches: 5. Here the CDR3 reads CASSASGGAGTGELFF. The CDR3 DNA is TGTGCCAGCAGTGCTAGCGGGGGGGCCGGTACCGGGGAGCTGTTTTTT.

This clone has only a few counts. This chain joins TRBV5-4 and TRBJ2-1, with 11 positions matching TRBD1. This CDR3 is built from 15 residues. J gave up 8 bases and V 2 bases, and 6 bases lay outside the gene matches. Germline lookup yields CDR1 SGHNT and CDR2 YYREEE (reference sequence). The CDR3 coding sequence is TGTGCCAGCAGCTTAGGGACAGGGGGAATCGATGAGCAGTTCTTC. Translation gives CASSLGTGGIDEQFF.

The CDR3 is CASSHVAWTSGGALDTQYF. The CDR3 nucleotides are TGCGCCAGCAGTCACGTGGCCTGGACTAGCGGGGGGGCCTTAGATACGCAGTATTTT. This rearrangement joins TRBV23-1 to TRBJ2-3; TRBD2 agrees at 15 bases. TRBV23-1 is an ORF, with its function uncertain. V lost 3 bases to trimming and J lost 5 bases; unmatched junction nucleotides: 12. This CDR3 comprises 19 residues.

As DNA, the CDR3 is TGTGCCACAGGACCGCGGCACGAGCAGTACTTC. Amino acids: CATGPRHEQYF. This chain connects TRBV28 to TRBJ2-7, with D unresolved. The V end was cut by 10 bases, the J end by 5 bases, with 12 bases between. The germline V gene encodes CDR1 MDHEN and CDR2 SYDVKM. The CDR3 loop spans 11 amino acids.

This rearrangement joins TRBV12-5 to TRBJ2-2; D is possibly TRBD2 (5 bases). Germline lookup yields CDR1 LGHNT and CDR2 FRNRAP. V lost 2 bases, J lost 7 bases, and 11 bases lay in between. The length of the CDR3 is 14 residues. The CDR3 sequence is CASGLLLVGGELFF. In DNA, the CDR3 is TGTGCTAGTGGTTTGTTACTAGTTGGCGGGGAGCTGTTTTTT.

Here the CDR3 reads CASSFTSYNEQFF. Here the CDR3 DNA reads TGCGCCAGCAGCTTTACTAGCTACAATGAGCAGTTCTTC. The chain links TRBV5-1 to TRBJ2-1; the D gene is possibly TRBD2 (5 bases). CDR3 length: 13 residues. Trimming left V 2 bases short and J 3 bases short, with 6 bases between. Germline V gene sequence: CDR1 SGHRS, CDR2 YFSETQ.